Shown below are 27 T cell receptor beta chains from a single sample sequenced in a study of blood T cell repertoires in COVID-19. Using immunoSEQ multiplex PCR, the repertoire was profiled, and TCRdb retains in-frame clones only, with some absent. The table has approximately 530,000 clones, approximately 91% seen once. Sequencing input: peripheral blood. These receptors were taken from a woman aged 45-59 years with COVID-19, enrolled during active disease.

The J gene is TRBJ2-7, the V gene TRBV10-3; TRBD2 matches 7 bases. Germline V gives CDR1 ENHRY, CDR2 SYGVKD. This CDR3 has 15 amino acids. V was clipped by 0 bases and J by 4 bases; unmatched bases: 6. The CDR3, as DNA: TGTGCCATCAGTGAGTCCAGCGGGACTTTATACGAGCAGTACTTC. Translating gives CAISESSGTLYEQYF.

V gene TRBV6-6 combines with J gene TRBJ2-7, with 8 bases fitting TRBD1. The CDR3 contains 13 residues. The germline gives CDR1 MNHNY, CDR2 SVGAGI (reference sequence). V dropped 11 bases and J dropped 7; count of bases not matched to a gene: 13. CDR3 in amino acids: CASRGREFEEQYF. The CDR3 bases are TGTGCCTCCAGGGGGCGCGAATTTGAGGAGCAGTACTTC.

The chain has TRBV10-1 and TRBJ2-2, with no clear D. Germline-derived CDR1 and CDR2 are WNHNN and SYGVQD (reference sequence). CDR3 size: 12 residues. Trimming removed 5 bases from V and 7 bases from J, with 8 bases in between. CDR3 DNA sequence: TGCGCCAGCAGTTCCGTGTACGGGGAGCTGTTTTTT. As protein: CASSSVYGELFF.

V gene TRBV19 combines with J gene TRBJ2-2; 9 bases align to TRBD1. Trimming cost V 8 bases and J 8 bases; bases outside gene matches: 9. The V gene's germline CDR1 is LNHDA and CDR2 SQIVND (reference sequence). The CDR3 covers 14 residues. The CDR3 region is CASATTGGGGELFF. The CDR3 DNA reads TGTGCCAGTGCCACAACAGGGGGCGGAGGGGAGCTGTTTTTT.

This clone was seen a handful of times. The chain joins TRBV2 to TRBJ2-5, with D perhaps TRBD2 (5 bases). V lost 4 bases and J lost 2, with 11 bases in between. Germline V gene sequence: CDR1 SNHLY, CDR2 FYNNEI. CDR3 length: 14 residues. For the CDR3, the DNA is TGTGCCAGCAGTGTAAGGAGAGGGCAAGAGACCCAGTACTTC. Encoded protein: CASSVRRGQETQYF.

J is TRBJ2-5 and V is TRBV3-1 (or the pseudogene TRBV3-2); D is possibly TRBD1 (5 bases). The CDR3 length is 14 residues. CDR1 is LGHDT, CDR2 YNNKEL, per germline (reference sequence). V was trimmed by 0 bases and J by 4 bases, leaving 9 bases between them. CDR3 in amino acids: CASSQDVGRETQYF. DNA of the CDR3: TGTGCCAGCAGCCAAGACGTGGGGCGAGAGACCCAGTACTTC.

The chain links TRBV6-5 to TRBJ2-1; a weak D match, TRBD1 (6 bases). The germline gives CDR1 MNHEY, CDR2 SVGAGI. The CDR3 sequence is 14 residues long. Trimming removed 5 bases from V and 8 bases from J, with 16 bases in between. The CDR3 region is CASSKPGQIDEQFF. The DNA for the CDR3 is TGTGCCAGCAGTAAGCCCGGACAGATCGATGAGCAGTTCTTC.

The chain has TRBV7-6 and TRBJ1-1; D remains unclear. CDR1 and CDR2 (germline): SGHVS, FNYEAQ. This CDR3 has 17 residues. The germline V and J ends were trimmed by 5 bases and 3 bases, with 22 bases remaining between them. The CDR3 sequence: CASSPPKWYRADTEAFF. The CDR3 DNA sequence: TGTGCCAGCAGCCCCCCCAAATGGTATAGAGCGGACACTGAAGCTTTCTTT.

This clone was seen only once. DNA of the CDR3: TGCGCCAGCAGCCAAGATATCCTGAGCTCCTACGAGCAGTACTTC. Amino acid sequence: CASSQDILSSYEQYF. The V gene is TRBV4-1, the J gene TRBJ2-7; D unresolved. Germline CDR1 and CDR2: MGHRA and YSYEKL. The CDR3 loop spans 15 amino acids. Trimming pared 0 bases from V and 0 bases from J, leaving 9 bases between.

V and J are TRBV5-5 and TRBJ2-5; TRBD1 aligns across 8 bases. V lost 2 bases and J lost 2; bases outside the gene matches: 5. The CDR3 covers 15 residues. The germline gives CDR1 SGHKS, CDR2 YYEKEE (reference sequence). CDR3 amino acids: CASSFQGARQETQYF. The CDR3 DNA reads as TGTGCCAGCAGCTTTCAGGGGGCTCGGCAAGAGACCCAGTACTTC.

The chain recombines TRBV7-2 with TRBJ2-1; 8 positions match TRBD1. The CDR3 has 16 amino acids. With V trimmed by 2 bases and J by 3 bases, 6 bases remained unmatched. Germline V gene lookup returns CDR1 SGHTA and CDR2 FQGNSA. In nucleotides, the CDR3 is TGTGCCAGCAGCTTATATCCCGGGACAGGCTACAATGAGCAGTTCTTC. Its protein is CASSLYPGTGYNEQFF.

As DNA, the CDR3 is TGTGCCAGCAGTTCGTTCAGGGGATCCGGGGAGCTGTTTTTT. It codes for CASSSFRGSGELFF. This chain links TRBV27 with TRBJ2-2, with D perhaps matching TRBD1 (6 bases). The V gene lost 4 bases and the J gene lost 6 bases, with 12 bases spanning the gap. CDR1 is MNHEY and CDR2 is SMNVEV in the germline V gene (reference sequence). This CDR3 region has 14 residues.

This clone occurred many times. The V and J genes are TRBV2 and TRBJ2-7; D unclear. From germline, CDR1 is SNHLY and CDR2 FYNNEI. The ends were cut back, 2 bases at V and 1 base at J, with 15 bases in the middle. This CDR3 comprises 16 residues. The CDR3 sequence is CASSELSTALSYEQYF. As DNA, the CDR3 is TGTGCCAGCAGTGAATTGAGTACAGCTCTATCCTACGAGCAGTACTTC.

The chain uses TRBV5-1 and TRBJ2-7; no firm D call. This CDR3 comprises 12 residues. Germline loops: CDR1 SGHRS, CDR2 YFSETQ. V lost 4 bases to trimming and J lost 7 bases, with 12 bases between them. The CDR3 region has the DNA TGCGCCAGCAGCCCGACTCGTCAGGAGCAGTACTTC. The encoded protein is CASSPTRQEQYF.

CDR3 protein: CASSQDSSGGANEQFF. The CDR3 DNA reads as TGCGCCAGCAGCCAAGACAGCAGCGGGGGGGCCAATGAGCAGTTCTTC. The chain combines TRBV4-1 with TRBJ2-1; 10 nucleotides line up with TRBD2. This CDR3 comprises 16 residues. Germline CDR1 MGHRA, CDR2 YSYEKL. The V segment lost 0 bases and the J segment 6 bases; nucleotides outside the gene matches: 5.

The chain uses TRBV13 and TRBJ1-2; D is unresolved. V gave up 0 bases and J gave up 7 bases, with 9 bases separating them. From germline, CDR1 is PRHDT and CDR2 FYEKMQ (reference sequence). The length of the CDR3 is 13 residues. In DNA form, the CDR3 reads TGTGCCAGCAGCTTAGGCCTCGGGAGTGGCTACACCTTC. It is translated as CASSLGLGSGYTF. Full variable domain (rest looked up from reference TRBV13 and TRBJ1-2): AAGVIQSPRHLIKEKRETATLKCYPIPRHDTVYWYQQGPGQDPQFLISFYEKMQSDKGSIPDRFSAQQFSDYHSELNMSSLELGDSALYFCASSLGLGSGYTFGSGTRLTVV.

V is TRBV28 and J is TRBJ1-2; 12 nucleotides align to TRBD1. Germline trimming cut 6 bases from V and 8 bases from J; bases unmatched to any gene: 7. Germline V gene sequence: CDR1 MDHEN, CDR2 SYDVKM. CDR3 length: 14 residues. The CDR3 region has the DNA TGTGCCAGCAGCAGAGCCGGGACAGGGGGCGGCTACACCTTC. Translation gives CASSRAGTGGGYTF.

The genes are TRBV11-2 and TRBJ1-1, with D unresolved. V was trimmed by 5 bases and J by 0 bases, leaving 19 bases between them. The CDR3 extends over 17 amino acids. Germline-derived CDR1 and CDR2 are SGHAT and FQNNGV. In DNA, the CDR3 is TGTGCCAGCAGCGCTCATATCCCAACAACGATGAACACTGAAGCTTTCTTT. Its translation: CASSAHIPTTMNTEAFF.

This clone occurred once. The chain joins TRBV7-9 to TRBJ2-1; possibly TRBD2 for D (5 bases). From germline, CDR1 is SEHNR and CDR2 FQNEAQ (reference sequence). The CDR3 has 17 residues. V lost 3 bases and J 0 bases, leaving 15 bases between the germline ends. The DNA of the CDR3 is TGTGCCAGCAGCTTTGACTACTATTCTGGCTCCTACAATGAGCAGTTCTTC. This encodes CASSFDYYSGSYNEQFF.

V gene TRBV19 combines with J gene TRBJ2-1, with TRBD2 matching over 7 bases. The ends lost 5 bases at V and 4 bases at J; junction bases unmatched: 14. CDR3 length: 17 amino acids. CDR1 and CDR2 from the germline V gene are LNHDA and SQIVND (reference sequence). The CDR3 nucleotides read TGTGCCAGTAGTGGGGGGGTCGGCGGGGACCCGTACAATGAGCAGTTCTTC. Amino acids: CASSGGVGGDPYNEQFF. Together with reference TRBV19 and TRBJ2-1, the CDR3 gives the full variable domain: DGGITQSPKYLFRKEGQNVTLSCEQNLNHDAMYWYRQDPGQGLRLIYYSQIVNDFQKGDIAEGYSVSREKKESFPLTVTSAQKNPTAFYLCASSGGVGGDPYNEQFFGPGTRLTVL.

The chain has TRBV9 and TRBJ2-3, with a weak D call TRBD2 (5 bases). This CDR3 is 14 amino acids long. V was shortened by 4 bases and J by 6 bases, with 15 bases between the two germline ends. Germline-derived CDR1 and CDR2 are SGDLS and YYNGEE. The chain's CDR3 is CASSPRLPGDTQYF. The DNA of the CDR3 is TGTGCCAGCAGCCCCCGACTACCTGGGGATACGCAGTATTTT.

The J gene is TRBJ2-1, the V gene TRBV15; TRBD1 matches 8 bases. With V trimmed by 5 bases and J by 5 bases, 8 bases remained unmatched. This CDR3 has 15 residues. CDR1 and CDR2 (germline): LNHNV, YYDKDF (reference sequence). CDR3 DNA: TGTGCCACCAGCGGGAGGTGGACAGGGAACAATGAGCAGTTCTTC. This encodes CATSGRWTGNNEQFF.

The chain couples TRBV18 to TRBJ1-1; tentatively, D is TRBD1 (6 bases). CDR1 is KGHSH and CDR2 is LQKENI in the germline V gene. This CDR3 has 12 residues. Between the trimmed V and J ends, which lost 4 bases and 8 bases, there was a span of 11 bases. The chain's CDR3 is CASSLNRAEAFF. The CDR3 DNA sequence: TGTGCCAGCTCACTTAACAGGGCGGAAGCTTTCTTT.

The CDR3 spells CASSSRDSYNEQFF. In DNA form, the CDR3 reads TGTGCCAGCAGTTCGAGGGACAGTTACAATGAGCAGTTCTTC. The chain carries TRBV6-6 and TRBJ2-1; 7 bases are shared with TRBD1. Germline CDR1 and CDR2: MNHNY and SVGAGI (reference sequence). This CDR3 has 14 residues. Trimming removed 4 bases from V and 4 bases from J; junction bases left unmatched: 4.

Comments on this clone: In the same sample, other DNA sequences code for this CDR3. The CDR3 loop is CASSYTGTEAFF. The CDR3 DNA is TGTGCCAGCAGTTACACGGGGACTGAAGCTTTCTTT. The chain has TRBV6-6 and TRBJ1-1; D ambiguous. Trimming shortened V by 2 bases and J by 5 bases, and 6 bases separated the two germline ends. The germline V gene has CDR1 MNHNY and CDR2 SVGAGI (reference sequence). The CDR3 contains 12 residues.

This clone has more than one count but fewer than ten. Other DNA sequences of this sample code for an identical CDR3. The rearrangement links TRBV5-1 to TRBJ1-5, with D unclear. There are 13 residues in the CDR3. V was cut by 0 bases and J by 7 bases, with 8 bases left in between. The V gene's germline CDR1 is SGHRS and CDR2 YFSETQ. CDR3 nucleotide sequence: TGCGCCAGCAGCTTGGCCCGAGGCCAGCCCCAGCATTTT. The encoded protein is CASSLARGQPQHF.

In its sample, this clone was seen once. This chain connects TRBV27 to TRBJ2-5, with a weak D call TRBD2 (6 bases). This CDR3 region has 14 residues. Germline CDR1 reads MNHEY; CDR2 reads SMNVEV (reference sequence). V dropped 6 bases and J dropped 2 bases, with 13 bases sitting between them. This CDR3 is CASRAGGVQETQYF. The DNA for the CDR3 is TGTGCCAGCAGAGCGGGCGGTGTGCAAGAGACCCAGTACTTC.